This T cell receptor (beta chain) was profiled in a study of T cell repertoires in cytomegalovirus infection. Background on the study: It was recently identified HLA-C-restricted and well-studied HLA-B-restricted CMV epitopes that the study used. Matching HLA type, along with CMV infection, was indicated by public TCR beta signatures. Study-level findings and limits: Cumulated frequencies of public TCR beta families served to identify carriers of CMV plus the relevant HLA.

MiXCR, run by TCRdb on the reads, gives a single entry per CDR3 protein. The sample shows 250,000 to 400,000 distinct CDR3 sequences, around 25% of them seen only once. The sample holds a few counts of this clonotype. Its cognate antigen is unknown. Sequencing was performed on cultured PBMCs, taken from culture after CMV antigen stimulation. This TCR came from a human donor in good health (CMV status not recorded). Some clones in this sample may be carry-over from other donors' samples.

CDR3 coding DNA: TGTGCCAGCAGTCCCCAGACAGGGGTTGGCTACACCTTC. Translated: CASSPQTGVGYTF. The gene calls are TRBV28 and TRBJ1-2, with 8 positions matching TRBD1. This CDR3 has 13 residues. The V gene's germline CDR1 is MDHEN and CDR2 SYDVKM. V gave up 5 bases and J gave up 7 bases; unmatched junction bases: 6.